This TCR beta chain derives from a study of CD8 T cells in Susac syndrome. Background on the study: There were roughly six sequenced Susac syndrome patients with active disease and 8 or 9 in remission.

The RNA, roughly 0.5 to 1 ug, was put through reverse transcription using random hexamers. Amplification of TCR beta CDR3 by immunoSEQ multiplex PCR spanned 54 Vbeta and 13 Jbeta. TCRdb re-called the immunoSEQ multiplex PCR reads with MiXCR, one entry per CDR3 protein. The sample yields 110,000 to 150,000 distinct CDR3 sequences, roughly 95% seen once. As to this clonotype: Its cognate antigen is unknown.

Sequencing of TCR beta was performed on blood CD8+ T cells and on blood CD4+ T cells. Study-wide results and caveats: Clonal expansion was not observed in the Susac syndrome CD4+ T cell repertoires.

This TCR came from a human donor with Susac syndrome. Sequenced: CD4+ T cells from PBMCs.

In DNA, the CDR3 is TGTGCCAGCAGCCACGGACGACAGGGGAACGAGCAGTACTTC. It is translated as CASSHGRQGNEQYF. The chain combines TRBV3-1 with TRBJ2-7, with 8 bases that match TRBD1. Germline assignment: CDR1 LGHDT and CDR2 YNNKEL (reference sequence). J gave up 5 bases and V 3 bases, and 6 bases lay outside the gene matches. The CDR3 loop spans 14 amino acids.